This T cell receptor (beta chain) derives from a study of response to subunit inactivated influenza vaccine. CDR1 and CDR2 from the germline V gene are LNHNV and YYDKDF (reference sequence). V gave up 5 bases and J gave up 8 bases, with 15 bases separating them. The CDR3 spans 14 residues. This clonotype was counted between two and nine times. TCRdb analysed the RT-PCR reads with MiXCR anew, one entry per CDR3 protein. The table lists about 540,000 distinct CDR3 sequences, around a quarter of them singletons. The data also belong to a second study, concerning T cells expressing NK-cell markers. Per that paper: Researchers built TCR beta cDNA using 5'RACE template switching with UMIs.

The chain joins TRBV15 to TRBJ1-4, with a possible D match to TRBD1 (5 bases). The sequences come from CD4+ T cells sorted from PBMCs, collected 11 to 12 days after vaccination. The TCR sequence derives from a man over 45 who received an inactivated influenza vaccine. The CDR3: CATSRGLKEEKLFF. The DNA of the CDR3 is TGTGCCACCAGCCGGGGCCTTAAGGAGGAAAAACTGTTTTTT.